A single sample is the source of the 22 T cell receptor beta chains below, sequenced in a study of PD-L1 blockade in urothelial cancer. Sequencing was performed with immunoSEQ multiplex PCR; in TCRdb, only in-frame clones are kept and a portion is missing. The sample shows 45,000 to 60,000 clones, 88% of them seen only once. Time point: peripheral blood 6 weeks after treatment start. The source was PBMCs, collected around atezolizumab (anti-PD-L1) treatment. Source of these receptors: a man aged 60 to 75 with urothelial cancer.

The gene calls are TRBV14 and TRBJ2-3; D perhaps matches TRBD2 (5 bases). V lost 4 bases and J lost 0, with 14 bases in between. CDR3 length: 16 residues. CDR1 is SGHDN and CDR2 is FVKESK in the germline V gene. CDR3 DNA: TGTGCCAGCAGCCCCTTCCGGGGTAGGAGCACAGATACGCAGTATTTT. Translated: CASSPFRGRSTDTQYF.

The chain uses TRBV5-1 and TRBJ2-2; 9 bases fit TRBD1. This CDR3 region has 15 residues. The germline gives CDR1 SGHRS, CDR2 YFSETQ. V was pared by 0 bases and J by 5 bases, with 2 bases of the junction left unmatched. The chain's CDR3 is CASSLGDRATGELFF. For the CDR3, the DNA is TGCGCCAGCAGCTTGGGGGACAGGGCTACCGGGGAGCTGTTTTTT.

The chain uses TRBV4-2 and TRBJ1-1, with D unresolved. The CDR3 totals 15 residues. V dropped 0 bases and J dropped 3 bases, with 11 bases sitting between them. Germline values: CDR1 LGHNA, CDR2 YNFKEQ. CDR3 in DNA: TGTGCCAGCAGCCAAGAGACTAGGAGGGACACTGAAGCTTTCTTT. It codes for CASSQETRRDTEAFF.

This rearrangement joins TRBV5-1 to TRBJ2-1, with 11 bases lining up with TRBD2. The germline CDR1 and CDR2 sequences are SGHRS and YFSETQ. The CDR3 totals 14 residues. After removal of 5 bases from V and 10 bases from J, the junction contained 8 bases not matched to a gene. CDR3 bases: TGCGCCAGCAGAAAACTAGCGGGAGTCGGCGAGCAGTTCTTC. This gives the protein CASRKLAGVGEQFF. Variable domain in full (rest from reference TRBV5-1 and TRBJ2-1): KAGVTQTPRYLIKTRGQQVTLSCSPISGHRSVSWYQQTPGQGLQFLFEYFSETQRNKGNFPGRFSGRQFSNSRSEMNVSTLELGDSALYLCASRKLAGVGEQFFGPGTRLTVL.

The rearrangement uses TRBV11-2 and TRBJ2-1; 13 bases are shared with TRBD2. The germline gives CDR1 SGHAT, CDR2 FQNNGV. After removal of 5 bases from V and 3 bases from J, the junction contained 4 bases not matched to a gene. The CDR3 is 16 residues long. The CDR3 sequence is CASSKTSGGGYNEQFF. CDR3 sequence (DNA): TGTGCCAGCAGCAAAACTAGCGGGGGGGGCTACAATGAGCAGTTCTTC.

The CDR3 loop is CASSPTGTSSYEQYF. The CDR3 bases are TGTGCCAGCAGCCCCACCGGGACAAGCTCCTACGAGCAGTACTTC. The chain has TRBV9 and TRBJ2-7, with a tentative D call TRBD1 (6 bases). CDR1 SGDLS and CDR2 YYNGEE come from the germline V gene. Between the trimmed V and J ends, which lost 4 bases and 0 bases, there was a span of 14 bases. The CDR3 sequence is 15 residues long.

The rearrangement uses TRBV7-9 and TRBJ2-7, with D hard to call. Germline CDR1 is SEHNR and CDR2 is FQNEAQ (reference sequence). The CDR3 length is 14 residues. V gave up 5 bases and J gave up 4 bases, with 15 bases separating them. The CDR3 coding sequence is TGTGCCAGCAGCCCCCGGGTATATAAATACGAGCAGTACTTC. Its translation is CASSPRVYKYEQYF.

The chain joins TRBV28 to TRBJ2-4; tentatively, D is TRBD1 (5 bases). The CDR3 has 11 amino acids. Trimming left V 6 bases short and J 16 bases short, with 16 bases between. CDR1 MDHEN and CDR2 SYDVKM come from the germline V gene. The CDR3 DNA follows: TGTGCCAGCAGCCTAGACAGTCGGTATTACTTC. Translation: CASSLDSRYYF.

The V gene is TRBV27, the J gene TRBJ1-5, with 9 bases fitting TRBD1. Germline CDR1 MNHEY, CDR2 SMNVEV (reference sequence). Losses at the gene ends were 1 base for V and 4 bases for J; bases not matched to a gene: 2. The CDR3 runs 15 residues. The CDR3 nucleotides read TGTGCCAGCAGTTTATGGGGGACAGGGAATCAGCCCCAGCATTTT. It yields the protein CASSLWGTGNQPQHF.

This chain links TRBV28 with TRBJ1-1, with D possibly being TRBD1 (5 bases). This CDR3 contains 15 residues. Germline values: CDR1 MDHEN, CDR2 SYDVKM. The ends were cut back, 10 bases at V and 1 base at J, with 19 bases in the middle. The CDR3 loop reads CAITTRTLQNTEAFF. DNA for the CDR3: TGTGCCATTACGACAAGGACACTTCAGAACACTGAAGCTTTCTTT.

This clone was counted a single time. This chain joins TRBV5-4 and TRBJ1-4; a possible D gene is TRBD1 (5 bases). The V gene lost 0 bases and the J gene lost 5 bases, with 17 bases spanning the gap. CDR3 length: 17 amino acids. Germline-derived CDR1 and CDR2 are SGHNT and YYREEE (reference sequence). The CDR3 here is CASSLGVGGASNEKLFF. The CDR3 DNA reads TGTGCCAGCAGCTTGGGGGTTGGTGGGGCCTCCAATGAAAAACTGTTTTTT.

The chain uses TRBV5-1 and TRBJ1-2, with 10 bases aligning to TRBD1. There are 13 residues in the CDR3. Germline V gene sequence: CDR1 SGHRS, CDR2 YFSETQ. With 4 bases clipped from V and 6 bases from J, the junction kept 3 bases outside the gene matches. The CDR3 nucleotides read TGCGCCAGCAGCCCCGGGACAGGGGATGGCTACACCTTC. Amino acids: CASSPGTGDGYTF.

The chain combines TRBV7-8 with TRBJ1-5, with 12 bases aligning to TRBD1. With 4 bases clipped from V and 5 bases from J, the junction kept 18 bases outside the gene matches. Germline V gene lookup returns CDR1 SGHVS and CDR2 FQNEAQ. The CDR3 is 20 amino acids. CDR3 nucleotides: TGTGCCAGCAGCTCCCAAAGTAGATACCGGGACAGGGGGCACGATCAGCCCCAGCATTTT. As protein: CASSSQSRYRDRGHDQPQHF.

The chain combines TRBV5-1 with TRBJ2-5; 7 positions match TRBD2. CDR1 is SGHRS, CDR2 YFSETQ, per germline. Trimming removed 4 bases from V and 4 bases from J; junction bases left unmatched: 10. The CDR3 is 15 residues long. CDR3 nucleotide sequence: TGCGCCAGCAGCCGAGAGGGGCGCGGGAGAGAGACCCAGTACTTC. Translation: CASSREGRGRETQYF.

This chain uses TRBV4-1 with TRBJ2-7, with TRBD1 matching over 11 bases. Germline V CDR1 and CDR2: MGHRA, YSYEKL. V was pared by 2 bases and J by 2 bases, with 8 bases of the junction left unmatched. The CDR3 consists of 17 residues. The CDR3 nucleotides read TGCGCCAGCAGCCAACCCTGGGACAGGGGGAGGCCCTACGAGCAGTACTTC. Translated: CASSQPWDRGRPYEQYF.

This clone was found once. The chain recombines TRBV4-3 with TRBJ2-7; tentatively, D is TRBD2 (6 bases). This CDR3 spans 15 amino acids. Germline loops: CDR1 LGHNA, CDR2 YSLEER. V shed 1 base and J shed 1 base, with 11 bases lying between them. The CDR3 reads CASSQGSSASYEQYF. As DNA, the CDR3 is TGCGCCAGCAGCCAAGGATCTAGCGCTTCCTACGAGCAGTACTTC.

The chain couples TRBV7-2 to TRBJ2-5; no firm D call. Deletions cut 1 base from V and 9 bases from J, with 9 bases between. This CDR3 is built from 12 residues. From germline, CDR1 is SGHTA and CDR2 FQGNSA. CDR3 nucleotide sequence: TGTGCCAGCAGCTTAGTTCGCGGCTCCCAGTACTTC. It codes for CASSLVRGSQYF.

Details on this clone: Different DNA sequences within this sample yield the same CDR3. The rearrangement uses TRBV5-6 and TRBJ2-7; D is uncertain. This CDR3 contains 13 residues. Germline V CDR1 and CDR2: SGHDT, YYEEEE. V was pared by 4 bases and J by 0 bases, with 8 bases between. CDR3 nucleotides: TGTGCCAGCAGCCTCAGGAACTCCTACGAGCAGTACTTC. Amino acid sequence: CASSLRNSYEQYF.

The chain couples TRBV27 to TRBJ2-7; D not resolved. The CDR3 has 13 residues. Trimming stripped 2 bases from V and 2 bases from J, with 7 bases between. In germline, CDR1 is MNHEY, CDR2 SMNVEV (reference sequence). For the CDR3, the DNA is TGTGCCAGCAGTTTAACCAGGACCTACGAGCAGTACTTC. It specifies CASSLTRTYEQYF.

The gene calls are TRBV4-1 and TRBJ1-2; TRBD1 is a possible D gene (5 bases). This CDR3 has 16 residues. Per germline, CDR1 MGHRA and CDR2 YSYEKL. Trimming removed 4 bases at V and 6 bases at J, with 21 bases between. The CDR3 DNA is TGCGCCAGCAGCCGCGAGGCGGCGGGGGGTGGGGATGGCTACACCTTC. Protein product: CASSREAAGGGDGYTF.

The CDR3 reads CASSPFPGQGLSYEQYF. The CDR3 DNA reads TGTGCCAGCAGCCCCTTTCCGGGACAGGGTCTATCCTACGAGCAGTACTTC. The rearrangement joins TRBV11-2 to TRBJ2-7, with 9 bases fitting TRBD1. From germline, CDR1 is SGHAT and CDR2 FQNNGV. V shed 5 bases, J shed 1 base, and the junction held 12 bases outside the gene matches. The CDR3 spans 17 residues.

The chain joins TRBV6-1 to TRBJ2-7, with 11 nucleotides matching TRBD1. With 4 bases clipped from V and 5 bases from J, the junction kept 13 bases outside the gene matches. The CDR3 runs to 17 residues. Germline V gives CDR1 MNHNS, CDR2 SASEGT. CDR3 DNA sequence: TGTGCCAGCAGTGCATCGGACAGGGGGCGCTTTAGGAACGAGCAGTACTTC. Amino acids: CASSASDRGRFRNEQYF.